This T cell receptor beta chain was recorded in a study of T cell repertoires in cytomegalovirus infection. General observations from the study: Cumulative frequency (of public TCR beta family members) identified carriers of CMV plus the relevant HLA.

Using its own MiXCR run on the reads, TCRdb lists one record per CDR3 protein. Of 200,000 to 250,000 distinct CDR3 sequences in the sample, roughly 34% were seen once. Germline V gene sequence: CDR1 SGHVS, CDR2 FNYEAQ. V was trimmed by 2 bases and J by 5 bases, leaving 21 bases between them. This CDR3 spans 18 amino acids. In regard to this clonotype: Its antigen is currently unknown.

This clonotype originated in a human donor in good health (CMV status not recorded). Some clones in this sample may be carry-over from other donors' samples. The sequencing used CD8+ T cells from cultured PBMCs, collected from culture after CMV antigen stimulation. The genes are TRBV7-6 and TRBJ1-4, with D uncertain. CDR3 sequence reads: CASSLSDVGIRGNEKLFF. The DNA of the CDR3 is TGTGCCAGCAGCTTATCTGATGTGGGCATTAGAGGGAATGAAAAACTGTTTTTT. The complete variable domain, with remaining parts taken from reference TRBV7-6 and TRBJ1-4, reads GAGVSQSPRYKVTKRGQDVALRCDPISGHVSLYWYRQALGQGPEFLTYFNYEAQQDKSGLPNDRFSAERPEGSISTLTIQRTEQRDSAMYRCASSLSDVGIRGNEKLFFGSGTQLSVL.